This T cell receptor (beta chain) originates from a study of blood T cell repertoires in COVID-19. Study as a whole: The United States, Italy and Spain were the sources of the acute and convalescent COVID-19 samples. T cells, B-cell-depleted T cells, or PBMCs provided the cDNA or gDNA that served as material.

Original processing methods: Reference gene primer amplification gave nucleated cell count estimates. Measured with immunoSEQ multiplex PCR; TCRdb has only the in-frame clones, and not every one. V and J calls and clone size are given by that table; D and trimming were obtained from the DNA. The sample consists of about 220,000 clones, 84% of them appearing once. Deletions cut 0 bases from V and 4 bases from J, with 7 bases between. The V gene's germline CDR1 is GTSNPN and CDR2 SVGIG (reference sequence). CDR3 length: 12 amino acids. This TCR derives from a woman aged 55-75 years who had recovered from COVID-19. The V and J genes are TRBV30 and TRBJ2-7; no reliable D call. Sequencing used peripheral blood. CDR3 nucleotides: TGTGCCTGGAGTGTGGTCGGGTACGAGCAGTACTTC. Translating it yields CAWSVVGYEQYF.